This is a list of T cell receptor beta chains from one sample in a study of identifying expanded T cells in peripheral blood. Measured with immunoSEQ multiplex PCR; TCRdb has only the in-frame clones, and not every one. The sample lists more than 80,000 clones; around 88% were seen once. Sequenced material: blood. Receptors were obtained from a person between 18 and 75 years old in good health. Both conserved end residues are part of each CDR3. Each record gives: J gene, D gene, V gene, clone size, CDR3 DNA, CDR3 protein. D genes are given only for firm matches. Clone size is given for some rows only: seen once, a few or many times, or a class if the clone is expanded.

TRBJ1-6,.,TRBV27,few,TGTGCCAGCAGCCCTTACAACCGCTATAATTCACCCCTCCACTTT,CASSPYNRYNSPLHF
TRBJ1-6,.,TRBV11-3,.,TGTGCCAGCAGCTTAGAGGGGCGCAATTCACCCCTCCACTTT,CASSLEGRNSPLHF
TRBJ1-5,.,TRBV6-5,.,TGTGCCAGCAGTGCCTTCAGGGAGGATCAGCCCCAGCATTTT,CASSAFREDQPQHF
TRBJ1-5,.,TRBV7-2,.,TGTGCCAGCAGCCCGTGGAGCAATCAGCCCCAGCATTTT,CASSPWSNQPQHF
TRBJ2-7,.,TRBV6-1,.,TGTGCCAGCAGCGCGACTAGCTACGAGCAGTACTTC,CASSATSYEQYF
TRBJ1-5,.,TRBV4-1,.,TGCGCCAGCAGCCAAGCCCCCAGGAGCCATCAGCCCCAGCATTTT,CASSQAPRSHQPQHF
TRBJ2-7,TRBD2,TRBV27,.,TGTGCCAGCAGTACAGCCGGGACTAGGGTTTACGGGCAGTACTTC,CASSTAGTRVYGQYF
TRBJ2-3,TRBD2,TRBV5-1,once,TGCGCCAGCAGCCGGGGCGGAGCGGGAGTTTCAGATACGCAGTATTTT,CASSRGGAGVSDTQYF
TRBJ1-5,.,TRBV5-6,.,TGTGCCAGCAGCTTGGGCGTCACACCGATGCAGCCCCAGCATTTT,CASSLGVTPMQPQHF
TRBJ1-1,TRBD1,TRBV30,.,TGTGCCTGGGACAGGGAGAACACTGAAGCTTTCTTT,CAWDRENTEAFF
TRBJ1-2,TRBD1,TRBV19,.,TGTGCCAGTAGTATGTCAGGGGGCTCCAACTATGGCTACACCTTC,CASSMSGGSNYGYTF
TRBJ2-1,.,TRBV28,.,TGTGCCAGCAGTTCCGCCCAGAACAATGAGCAGTTCTTC,CASSSAQNNEQFF
TRBJ2-5,TRBD2,TRBV7-8,.,TGTGCCAGCAGCCGACGACTAGCGGGGGCCTTGGGGCAAGAGACCCAGTACTTC,CASSRRLAGALGQETQYF
TRBJ2-5,TRBD2,TRBV6-5,.,TGTGCCAGCAGTTACTCCGGCGGGGGGTACCAAGAGACCCAGTACTTC,CASSYSGGGYQETQYF
TRBJ2-3,.,TRBV5-5,.,TGTGCCAGCAGCCCCGGGGATGTGGGCACAGATACGCAGTATTTT,CASSPGDVGTDTQYF
TRBJ1-1,.,TRBV7-9,.,TGTACCAGCAGCTTCCAGAGTATCTCCACTGAAGCTTTCTTT,CTSSFQSISTEAFF
TRBJ2-3,.,TRBV21-1,.,TGTGCCAGCAGCAAACCAACAGGGGTTCCAGATACGCAGTATTTT,CASSKPTGVPDTQYF
TRBJ1-1,.,TRBV6-6,.,TGTGCCAGCAGTTACGCGGGTGGGGGGGGCACTGAAGCTTTCTTT,CASSYAGGGGTEAFF
TRBJ2-1,TRBD2,TRBV6-1,few,TGTGCCAGCAGCGAACTAGCGGGAGAGCACAATGAGCAGTTCTTC,CASSELAGEHNEQFF
TRBJ2-7,.,TRBV11-2,.,TGTGCCAGCAGCTTATGGGGGTCCTACGAGCAGTACTTC,CASSLWGSYEQYF
TRBJ2-1,.,TRBV11-3,.,TGTGCCAGCAGCCCCGGTAGTTTGGCCCACAATGAGCAGTTCTTC,CASSPGSLAHNEQFF
TRBJ2-1,TRBD1,TRBV28,.,TGTGCCAGCAGTTTTTGGGGACAGGGGCTAGATGAGCAGTTCTTC,CASSFWGQGLDEQFF
TRBJ1-6,.,TRBV11-2,.,TGTGCCAGCAGCTCGCAGGGATCACCCCTCCACTTT,CASSSQGSPLHF
TRBJ2-3,.,TRBV5-6,.,TGTGCCAGCAGCTTGCCCGGGGGCACAGATACGCAGTATTTT,CASSLPGGTDTQYF
TRBJ2-7,.,TRBV27,.,TGTGCCACCCACGCTCGGACGGAGAGACCCTACGAGCAGTACTTC,CATHARTERPYEQYF
TRBJ2-5,.,TRBV10-2,.,TGCGCCAGCCAGGTTGGGGGGGAGACCCAGTACTTC,CASQVGGETQYF
TRBJ2-3,.,TRBV4-2,.,TGTGCCAGCAGCCATAGAGGGGACGGGGGAGTGGATACGCAGTATTTT,CASSHRGDGGVDTQYF
TRBJ2-1,TRBD1,TRBV2,once,TGTGCCAGCAGTGAGGTGGGACAGGGGAAATCCTACAATGAGCAGTTCTTC,CASSEVGQGKSYNEQFF